What follows is one T cell receptor (beta chain) and its context. The data originate from a study of blood T cell repertoires in COVID-19. Background on the study: Donors in the United States, Italy and Spain gave samples during acute or convalescent COVID-19. PBMCs, B-cell-depleted T cells, or T cells provided the cDNA or gDNA that made up the material.

The CDR3 is 14 amino acids. J was trimmed by 5 bases and V by 5 bases; bases with no gene match: 8. Germline CDR1 reads PRHDT; CDR2 reads FYEKMQ (reference sequence). Original data processing: How many nucleated cells were present was estimated from reference gene primer amplification. Produced via immunoSEQ multiplex PCR; TCRdb's table is partial and in-frame only. V and J calls and clone size are given by that table; D and trimming were obtained from the DNA. The repertoire includes some 78,000 clones, 86% of them detected once, and roughly 30% sits in the top ten. The chain is built from TRBV13 and TRBJ2-5; TRBD1 aligns across 7 bases. Sequenced sample: peripheral blood. The TCR was taken from a man aged 50 to 59 with active or convalescent COVID-19. The CDR3 region has the DNA TGTGCCAGCAGCGCCCTGACAGGGCAGGAGACCCAGTACTTC. It codes for CASSALTGQETQYF.